The 19 T cell receptor beta chains below were found in one sample sequenced in a study of blood T cells in healthy people across ages. The use of a sample-barcoded 5' primer and a J-beta primer mix characterized a second PCR of about 6 to 12 cycles. MiXCR was run by TCRdb on the 5' RACE reads, yielding one entry per CDR3 protein. The data hold 700,000 to 900,000 distinct CDR3 sequences, with roughly 26% observed a single time. These data are also associated with another study on T cells of mothers and their children.

Sequencing input: blood. These TCRs come from a boy aged 5-17 years in good health.

This clonotype was recorded a few times. The chain is built from TRBV7-2 and TRBJ2-4, with 7 bases matching TRBD1. V was clipped by 5 bases and J by 1 base; unmatched bases: 2. Germline CDR1 SGHTA, CDR2 FQGNSA. The CDR3 consists of 14 residues. This CDR3 is CASSPQGAKNIQYF. CDR3 sequence (DNA): TGTGCCAGCAGCCCACAGGGGGCCAAAAACATTCAGTACTTC.

The CDR3: CASSLDDRGEKLFF. In nucleotides, the CDR3 is TGTGCCAGCAGCTTAGATGACAGGGGTGAAAAACTGTTTTTT. The V gene is TRBV7-9, the J gene TRBJ1-4, with 8 bases fitting TRBD1. Germline V CDR1 and CDR2: SEHNR, FQNEAQ (reference sequence). The CDR3 runs to 14 residues. V was clipped by 1 base and J by 7 bases; unmatched bases: 2.

In this sample, this clonotype turned up a few times. The V gene is TRBV6-5, the J gene TRBJ1-2; 9 bases fit TRBD1. V lost 2 bases, J lost 4 bases, and 8 bases stayed unmatched. CDR1 is MNHEY and CDR2 is SVGAGI in the germline V gene. This CDR3 has 16 amino acids. In nucleotides, the CDR3 is TGTGCCAGCAGTTACGAGGGACAGGGAAGAGGCTATGGCTACACCTTC. The encoded protein is CASSYEGQGRGYGYTF.

This chain joins TRBV20-1 and TRBJ2-7; 7 bases agree with TRBD2. The J segment lost 3 bases and the V segment lost 5 bases, leaving 10 bases of the junction unmatched. Germline V CDR1 and CDR2: DFQATT, SNEGSKA (reference sequence). There are 14 residues in the CDR3. Written as DNA, the CDR3 is TGCAGTGCTCCCCGGGGAGGGGCGTACTACGAGCAGTACTTC. It yields the protein CSAPRGGAYYEQYF.

The V gene is TRBV4-2, the J gene TRBJ2-5; possibly TRBD2 for D (5 bases). The DNA matches TRBJ2-1 better at its end, which makes the J call doubtful. Germline V gene sequence: CDR1 LGHNA, CDR2 YNFKEQ. The CDR3 extends over 15 amino acids. CDR3 in DNA: TGTGCCAGCAGCCAAGATCAGACACGGGGCAATGAGCAGTTCTTC. Translation: CASSQDQTRGNEQFF.

The rearrangement links TRBV6-1 to TRBJ1-1; TRBD1 matches 9 bases. J was trimmed by 7 bases and V by 7 bases; bases with no gene match: 7. The CDR3 covers 13 residues. CDR1 is MNHNS and CDR2 is SASEGT in the germline V gene. This CDR3 reads CASTLTGGLEAFF. The DNA of the CDR3 is TGTGCCAGCACCCTGACAGGGGGTCTTGAAGCTTTCTTT.

The chain combines TRBV15 with TRBJ2-7, with 8 bases aligning to TRBD2. Germline-derived CDR1 and CDR2 are LNHNV and YYDKDF (reference sequence). This CDR3 contains 16 residues. V lost 0 bases, J lost 4 bases, and 8 bases stayed unmatched. DNA of the CDR3: TGTGCCACCAGCAGAGATGCGGGGACTAGAGGGTACGAGCAGTACTTC. Translating gives CATSRDAGTRGYEQYF.

This clonotype was counted only a few times. This chain's CDR3 is CASSAPGTALGDEQFF. DNA for the CDR3: TGTGCCAGCAGCGCCCCCGGGACAGCCCTTGGAGATGAGCAGTTCTTC. The J gene is TRBJ2-5, the V gene TRBV7-2; the match to TRBD1 covers 7 bases. Judging by the DNA end, TRBJ2-1 fits better; the J call may be wrong. This CDR3 region has 16 residues. Germline CDR1 is SGHTA and CDR2 is FQGNSA.

The chain combines TRBV12-3 or TRBV12-4 with TRBJ1-3; the D is unclear. V gave up 10 bases and J gave up 5 bases, with 12 bases separating them. There are 12 residues in the CDR3. This chain's CDR3 is CATAPGRNTIYF. The CDR3 region has the DNA TGTGCCACCGCGCCAGGTCGAAACACCATATATTTT.

This clonotype was found a few times. The chain joins TRBV6-1 to TRBJ1-2, with 9 bases fitting TRBD1. V was clipped by 6 bases and J by 2 bases; unmatched bases: 10. Per germline, CDR1 MNHNS and CDR2 SASEGT. This CDR3 is 16 amino acids long. This CDR3 reads CASSRGQGTFNYGYTF. CDR3 in DNA: TGTGCCAGCAGCCGGGGACAGGGAACCTTCAACTATGGCTACACCTTC.

This clonotype turned up a few times. A read error may produce the germline difference seen at one junction end. The chain recombines TRBV28 with TRBJ2-7; the match to TRBD1 covers 9 bases. There are 14 residues in the CDR3. CDR1 is MDHEN and CDR2 is SYDVKM in the germline V gene. In DNA, the CDR3 is TGTGCCAGCAGTTCTGTCCCGGGACAGGGTTCGATCTTCTTC. Translating gives CASSSVPGQGSIFF.

The rearrangement uses TRBV12-3 or TRBV12-4 and TRBJ2-3; 11 nucleotides agree with TRBD2. The junction had 5 bases not matched to a gene; V was cut back by 6 bases and J by 3 bases. The CDR3 spans 15 residues. The CDR3 DNA follows: TGTGCCAGCAGACCGGGACTAGCGGAGACAGATACGCAGTATTTT. This gives the protein CASRPGLAETDTQYF.

This clonotype was detected only once. This rearrangement joins TRBV7-9 to TRBJ1-2; D might be TRBD1 (6 bases). The germline V gene has CDR1 SEHNR and CDR2 FQNEAQ (reference sequence). The V end lost 3 bases, the J end lost 6 bases, and 14 bases lay between the germline ends. The CDR3 contains 14 residues. The CDR3 region is CASSLVGGVNGYTF. In nucleotides, the CDR3 is TGTGCCAGCAGCTTGGTAGGGGGAGTCAATGGCTACACCTTC.

The chain recombines TRBV19 with TRBJ2-7; D gene ambiguous. Germline V gives CDR1 LNHDA, CDR2 SQIVND (reference sequence). Trimming stripped 4 bases from V and 4 bases from J, with 5 bases between. The CDR3 covers 11 residues. The CDR3 coding sequence is TGTGCCAGTAGTAACGGATACGAGCAGTACTTC. Protein product: CASSNGYEQYF.

This clonotype was observed a handful of times. CDR3 nucleotides: TGTGCCAGCAAGCGGCGGGACACCTACAATGAGCAGTTCTTC. Protein product: CASKRRDTYNEQFF. The J gene is TRBJ2-1, the V gene TRBV2; either TRBD1 or TRBD2 may supply D (6 bases each). Looked up from germline, CDR1 is SNHLY and CDR2 is FYNNEI. The CDR3 spans 14 residues. V lost 7 bases, J lost 2 bases, and 12 bases lay in between.

The CDR3 here is CSVQGTASIIDEQFF. The CDR3, as DNA: TGCAGCGTTCAGGGGACAGCCTCAATTATCGATGAGCAGTTCTTC. V usage is TRBV29-1 and J usage is TRBJ2-1; the match to TRBD1 covers 7 bases. Germline V lookup: CDR1 SQVTM, CDR2 ANQGSEA. The length of the CDR3 is 15 residues. The ends lost 5 bases at V and 8 bases at J; junction bases unmatched: 15.

The J gene is TRBJ2-2, the V gene TRBV5-5, with 8 bases that match TRBD1. With 4 bases clipped from V and 4 bases from J, the junction kept 9 bases outside the gene matches. Per germline, CDR1 SGHKS and CDR2 YYEKEE (reference sequence). The CDR3 spans 16 residues. The DNA for the CDR3 is TGTGCCAGCAGCCCCCCTTACACAGGGGGCACCGGGGAGCTGTTTTTT. Its protein is CASSPPYTGGTGELFF.

This rearrangement joins TRBV7-2 to TRBJ2-3, with D perhaps matching TRBD1 or TRBD2 (5 bases each). In germline, CDR1 is SGHTA, CDR2 FQGNSA. V dropped 2 bases and J dropped 4 bases, with 7 bases sitting between them. The CDR3 consists of 13 residues. CDR3 in DNA: TGTGCCAGCAGCTTAAGGGACCCAGATACGCAGTATTTT. Translation: CASSLRDPDTQYF. Together with reference TRBV7-2 and TRBJ2-3, the CDR3 gives the full variable domain: GAGVSQSPSNKVTEKGKDVELRCDPISGHTALYWYRQSLGQGLEFLIYFQGNSAPDKSGLPSDRFSAERTGGSVSTLTIQRTQQEDSAVYLCASSLRDPDTQYFGPGTRLTVL.

A few counts support this clonotype. This chain uses TRBV29-1 with TRBJ2-1; D gene uncertain. Looked up from germline, CDR1 is SQVTM and CDR2 is ANQGSEA. V shed 7 bases and J shed 8 bases, with 12 bases lying between them. There are 11 residues in the CDR3. Here the CDR3 reads CSAANTDEQFF. The CDR3 DNA reads TGCAGCGCCGCCAACACGGATGAGCAGTTCTTC.